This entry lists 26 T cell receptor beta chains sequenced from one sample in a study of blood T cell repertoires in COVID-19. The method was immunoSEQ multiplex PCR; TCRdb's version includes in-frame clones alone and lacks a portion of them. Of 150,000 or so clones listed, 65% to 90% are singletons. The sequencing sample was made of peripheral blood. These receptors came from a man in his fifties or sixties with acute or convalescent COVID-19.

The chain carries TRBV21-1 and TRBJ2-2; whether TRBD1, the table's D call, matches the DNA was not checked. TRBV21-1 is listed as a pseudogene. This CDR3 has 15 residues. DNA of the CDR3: TGTGCCACATCTAATAGGGACAGCAACACCGGGGAGCTGTTTTTT. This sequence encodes CATSNRDSNTGELFF.

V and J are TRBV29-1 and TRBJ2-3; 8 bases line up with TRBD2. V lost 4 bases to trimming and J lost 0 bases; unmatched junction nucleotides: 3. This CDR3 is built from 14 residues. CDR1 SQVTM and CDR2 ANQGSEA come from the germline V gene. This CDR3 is CSVARGGSTDTQYF. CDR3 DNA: TGCAGCGTTGCCCGGGGGGGGAGCACAGATACGCAGTATTTT.

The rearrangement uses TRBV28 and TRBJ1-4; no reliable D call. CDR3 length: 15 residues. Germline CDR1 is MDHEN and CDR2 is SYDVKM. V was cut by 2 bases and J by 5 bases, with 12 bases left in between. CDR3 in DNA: TGTGCCAGCAGTTTAGCGGGAAGTACCAATGAAAAACTGTTTTTT. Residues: CASSLAGSTNEKLFF.

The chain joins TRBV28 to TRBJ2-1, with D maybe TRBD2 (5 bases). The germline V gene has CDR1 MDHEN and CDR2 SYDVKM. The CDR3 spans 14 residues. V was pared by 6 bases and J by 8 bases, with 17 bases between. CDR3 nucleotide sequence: TGTGCCAGCAGGTTCCCGGGCCCCGGGGATGAGCAGTTCTTC. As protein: CASRFPGPGDEQFF.

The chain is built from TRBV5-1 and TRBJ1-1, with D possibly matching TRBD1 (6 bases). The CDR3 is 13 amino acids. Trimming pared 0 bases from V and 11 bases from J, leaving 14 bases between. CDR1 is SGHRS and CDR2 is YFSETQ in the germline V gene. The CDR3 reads CASSLVAGEYAFF. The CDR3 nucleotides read TGCGCCAGCAGCTTGGTGGCAGGGGAGTACGCTTTCTTT.

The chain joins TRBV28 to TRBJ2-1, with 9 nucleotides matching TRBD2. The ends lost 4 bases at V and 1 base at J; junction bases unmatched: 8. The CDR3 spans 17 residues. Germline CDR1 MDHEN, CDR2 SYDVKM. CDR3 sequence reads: CASSSRRSGRSYNEQFF. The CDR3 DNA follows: TGTGCCAGCAGTTCCCGCCGGAGCGGGAGGTCCTACAATGAGCAGTTCTTC.

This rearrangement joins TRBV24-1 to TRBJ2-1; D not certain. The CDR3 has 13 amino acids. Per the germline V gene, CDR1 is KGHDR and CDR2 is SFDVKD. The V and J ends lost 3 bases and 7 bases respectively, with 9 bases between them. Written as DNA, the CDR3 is TGTGCCACCAGTGATCCTTCTCGGAATGAGCAGTTCTTC. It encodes CATSDPSRNEQFF.

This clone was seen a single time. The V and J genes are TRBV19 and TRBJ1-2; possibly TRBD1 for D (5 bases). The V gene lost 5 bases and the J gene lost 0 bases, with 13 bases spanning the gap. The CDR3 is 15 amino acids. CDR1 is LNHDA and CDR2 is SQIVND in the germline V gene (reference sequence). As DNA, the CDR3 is TGTGCCAGTAGTCTAGCCGGGGGAACTAACTATGGCTACACCTTC. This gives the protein CASSLAGGTNYGYTF.

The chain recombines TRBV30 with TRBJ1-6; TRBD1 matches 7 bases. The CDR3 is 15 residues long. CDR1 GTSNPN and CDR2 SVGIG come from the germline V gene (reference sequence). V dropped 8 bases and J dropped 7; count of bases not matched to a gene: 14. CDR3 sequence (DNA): TGTGCCCAACCCGGGGGGGACAGTCAAAATTCACCCCTCCACTTT. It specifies CAQPGGDSQNSPLHF.

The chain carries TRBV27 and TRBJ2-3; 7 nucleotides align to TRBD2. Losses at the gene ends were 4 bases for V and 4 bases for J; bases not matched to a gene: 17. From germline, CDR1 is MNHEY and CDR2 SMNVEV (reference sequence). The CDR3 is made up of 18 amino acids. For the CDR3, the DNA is TGTGCCAGCAGTTCCCGGGTGGGGAGGGTTTCTAGCGCAGATACGCAGTATTTT. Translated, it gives CASSSRVGRVSSADTQYF.

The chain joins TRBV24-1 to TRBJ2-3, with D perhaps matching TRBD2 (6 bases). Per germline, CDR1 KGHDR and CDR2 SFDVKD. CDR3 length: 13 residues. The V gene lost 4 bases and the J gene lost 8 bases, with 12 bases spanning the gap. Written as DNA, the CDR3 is TGTGCCACCAGTGACCCGGGACTTGGTACGCAGTATTTT. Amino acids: CATSDPGLGTQYF.

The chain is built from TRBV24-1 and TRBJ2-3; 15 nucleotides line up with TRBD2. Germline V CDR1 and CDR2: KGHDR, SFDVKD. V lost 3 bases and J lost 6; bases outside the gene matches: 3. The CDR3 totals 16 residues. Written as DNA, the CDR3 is TGTGCCACCAGTGATCCTGGACTAGCGGGAGGGGATACGCAGTATTTT. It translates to CATSDPGLAGGDTQYF.

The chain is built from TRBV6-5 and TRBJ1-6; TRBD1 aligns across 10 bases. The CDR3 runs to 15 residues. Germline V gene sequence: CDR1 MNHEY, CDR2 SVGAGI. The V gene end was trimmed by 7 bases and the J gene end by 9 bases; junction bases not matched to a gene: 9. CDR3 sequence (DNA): TGTGCCAGCACCGAAGGGGGGACAGGGGCTTCACCCCTCCACTTT. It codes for CASTEGGTGASPLHF.

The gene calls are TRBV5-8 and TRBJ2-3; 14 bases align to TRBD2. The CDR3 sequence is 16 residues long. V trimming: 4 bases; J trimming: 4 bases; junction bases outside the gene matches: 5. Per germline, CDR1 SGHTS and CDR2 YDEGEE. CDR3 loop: CASSAGLAGEADTQYF. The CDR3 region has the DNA TGTGCCAGCAGCGCGGGACTAGCGGGAGAGGCAGATACGCAGTATTTT.

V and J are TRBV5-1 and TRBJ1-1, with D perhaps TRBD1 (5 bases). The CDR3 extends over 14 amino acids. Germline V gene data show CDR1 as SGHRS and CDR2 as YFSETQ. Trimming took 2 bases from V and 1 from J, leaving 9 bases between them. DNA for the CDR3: TGCGCCAGCAGCTTCGGGGGACCGAACACTGAAGCTTTCTTT. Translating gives CASSFGGPNTEAFF.

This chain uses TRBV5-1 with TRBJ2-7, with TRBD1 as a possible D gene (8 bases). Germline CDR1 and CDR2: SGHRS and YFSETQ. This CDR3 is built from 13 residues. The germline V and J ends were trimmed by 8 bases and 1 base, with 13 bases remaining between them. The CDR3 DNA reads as TGCGCCAGTCAACAGGGGGGGTCCTACGAGCAGTACTTC. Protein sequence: CASQQGGSYEQYF.

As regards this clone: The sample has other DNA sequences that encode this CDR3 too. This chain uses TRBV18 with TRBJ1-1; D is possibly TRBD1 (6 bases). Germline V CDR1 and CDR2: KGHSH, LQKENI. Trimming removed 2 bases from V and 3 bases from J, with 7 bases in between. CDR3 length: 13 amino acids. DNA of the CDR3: TGTGCCAGCTCACCAAGGACAGACACTGAAGCTTTCTTT. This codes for CASSPRTDTEAFF.

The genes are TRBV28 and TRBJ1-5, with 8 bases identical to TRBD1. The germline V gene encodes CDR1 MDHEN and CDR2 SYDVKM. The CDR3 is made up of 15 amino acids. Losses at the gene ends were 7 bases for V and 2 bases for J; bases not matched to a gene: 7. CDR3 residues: CASTLTGQGNQPQHF. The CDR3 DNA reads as TGTGCCAGCACCTTGACGGGACAGGGCAATCAGCCCCAGCATTTT.

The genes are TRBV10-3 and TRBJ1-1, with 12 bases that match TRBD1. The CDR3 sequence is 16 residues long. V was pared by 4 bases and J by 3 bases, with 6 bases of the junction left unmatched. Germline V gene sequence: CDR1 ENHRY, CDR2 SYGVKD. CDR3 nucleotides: TGTGCCATCAGTGGGGGGACAGGGGGCGCGGACACTGAAGCTTTCTTT. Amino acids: CAISGGTGGADTEAFF.

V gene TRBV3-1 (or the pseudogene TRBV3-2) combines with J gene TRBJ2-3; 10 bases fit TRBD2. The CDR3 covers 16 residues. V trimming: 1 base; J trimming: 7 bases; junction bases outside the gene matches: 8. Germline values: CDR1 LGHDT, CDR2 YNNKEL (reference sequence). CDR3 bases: TGTGCCAGCAGCCAAGGTAATAGCGGGAGGATGAATACGCAGTATTTT. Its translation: CASSQGNSGRMNTQYF.

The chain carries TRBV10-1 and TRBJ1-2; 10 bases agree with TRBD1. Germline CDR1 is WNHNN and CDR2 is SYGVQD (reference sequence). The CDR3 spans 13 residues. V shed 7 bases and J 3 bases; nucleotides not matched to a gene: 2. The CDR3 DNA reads TGCGCCAGCACAGGGACAGGGGACTATGGCTACACCTTC. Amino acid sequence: CASTGTGDYGYTF.

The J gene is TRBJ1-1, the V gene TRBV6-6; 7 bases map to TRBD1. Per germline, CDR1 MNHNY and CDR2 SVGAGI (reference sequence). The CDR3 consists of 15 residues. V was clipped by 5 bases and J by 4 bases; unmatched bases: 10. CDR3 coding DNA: TGTGCCAGCAGTCACGAGGGGGCCTCGGGCACTGAAGCTTTCTTT. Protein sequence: CASSHEGASGTEAFF.

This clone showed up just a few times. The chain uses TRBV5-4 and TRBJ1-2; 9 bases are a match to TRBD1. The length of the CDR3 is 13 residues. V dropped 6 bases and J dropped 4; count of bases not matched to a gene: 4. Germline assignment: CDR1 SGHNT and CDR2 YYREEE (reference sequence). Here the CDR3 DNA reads TGTGCCAGCACCGCGGACAGGGGCTATGGCTACACCTTC. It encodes CASTADRGYGYTF. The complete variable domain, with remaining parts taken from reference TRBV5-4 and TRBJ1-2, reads ETGVTQSPTHLIKTRGQQVTLRCSSQSGHNTVSWYQQALGQGPQFIFQYYREEENGRGNFPPRFSGLQFPNYSSELNVNALELDDSALYLCASTADRGYGYTFGSGTRLTVV.

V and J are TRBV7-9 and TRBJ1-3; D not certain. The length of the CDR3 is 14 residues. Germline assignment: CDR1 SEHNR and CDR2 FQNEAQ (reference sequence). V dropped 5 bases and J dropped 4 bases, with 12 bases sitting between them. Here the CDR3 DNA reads TGTGCCAGCAGCACAACACAGCAAGGAAACACCATATATTTT. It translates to CASSTTQQGNTIYF.

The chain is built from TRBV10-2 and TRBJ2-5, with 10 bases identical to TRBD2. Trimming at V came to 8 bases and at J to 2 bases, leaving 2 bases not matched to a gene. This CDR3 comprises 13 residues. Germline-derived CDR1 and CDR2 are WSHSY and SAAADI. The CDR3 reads CASRTSGQETQYF. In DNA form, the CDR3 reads TGCGCCAGCCGGACTAGCGGTCAAGAGACCCAGTACTTC.

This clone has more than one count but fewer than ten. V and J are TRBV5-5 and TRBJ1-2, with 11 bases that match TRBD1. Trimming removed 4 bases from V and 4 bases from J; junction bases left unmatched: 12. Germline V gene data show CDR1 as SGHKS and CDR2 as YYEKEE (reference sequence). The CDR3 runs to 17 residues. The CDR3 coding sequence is TGTGCCAGCAGCCCGCGGACAGGGGGCAGGGTTGGCTATGGCTACACCTTC. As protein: CASSPRTGGRVGYGYTF.